Listed below are T cell receptor beta chains from one sample, sequenced in a study of blood T cell repertoires in COVID-19. Measured with immunoSEQ multiplex PCR; TCRdb has only the in-frame clones, and not every one. The profile shows under 200,000 clones, around nine tenths of them singletons. Sequencing used peripheral blood. The receptors shown here come from a man aged 18 to 35 with active or convalescent COVID-19. CDR3s include the opening cysteine and the closing phenylalanine or tryptophan. A D gene is named only where the DNA matches it firmly. The size of a clone is reported for some rows only, either as once, few or many, or as a class for expanded clones.

j_gene | d_gene | v_gene | abundance | CDR3aa | CDR3nt
TRBJ1-1 | TRBD1 | TRBV4-1 | NA | CASSQRGRDTEAFF | TGCGCCAGCAGCCAGAGGGGGCGGGACACTGAAGCTTTCTTT
TRBJ1-6 | NA | TRBV19 | NA | CASRGLALYNSPLHF | TGTGCCAGTAGGGGACTGGCCCTCTATAATTCACCCCTCCACTTT
TRBJ1-2 | TRBD1 | TRBV19 | once | CASSIRLDREDYTF | TGTGCCAGTAGTATCCGCTTAGACAGGGAAGACTACACCTTC
TRBJ2-5 | NA | TRBV18 | NA | CASSSMGGDSDQETQYF | TGTGCCAGCTCTTCCATGGGTGGAGACAGCGACCAAGAGACCCAGTACTTC
TRBJ2-3 | NA | TRBV7-6 | NA | CASSPPAGVPDTQYF | TGTGCCAGCAGCCCCCCGGCCGGGGTTCCAGATACGCAGTATTTT
TRBJ2-1 | NA | TRBV29-1 | once | CSVVEIGMVNEQFF | TGCAGCGTTGTCGAAATCGGGATGGTGAATGAGCAGTTCTTC
TRBJ2-3 | NA | TRBV18 | NA | CASSPYRGLQGTDTQYF | TGTGCCAGCTCACCATATCGCGGTCTACAGGGCACAGATACGCAGTATTTT
TRBJ1-1 | NA | TRBV5-1 | NA | CASSLHRSGTEAFF | TGCGCCAGCAGCTTGCACAGGTCGGGCACTGAAGCTTTCTTT
TRBJ2-7 | NA | TRBV13 | NA | CASSLETGGSYEQYF | TGTGCCAGCAGCTTAGAGACCGGAGGCTCCTACGAGCAGTACTTC
TRBJ2-1 | TRBD2 | TRBV10-3 | NA | CAISDGGELENEQFF | TGTGCCATCAGTGACGGGGGGGAGCTCGAGAATGAGCAGTTCTTC
TRBJ1-6 | NA | TRBV2 | NA | CASRVTIYNSPLHF | TGTGCCAGCAGGGTGACAATCTATAATTCACCCCTCCACTTT
TRBJ2-7 | TRBD2 | TRBV27 | NA | CASMFTSGTYEQYF | TGTGCCAGCATGTTTACTAGCGGGACCTACGAGCAGTACTTC
TRBJ2-6 | NA | TRBV6-6 | NA | CASSLSRGMEKGLGANVLTF | TGTGCCAGCAGCCTCTCCCGGGGGATGGAAAAGGGTCTTGGGGCCAACGTCCTGACTTTC
TRBJ1-2 | NA | TRBV7-2 | NA | CASTPALELYYGYTF | TGTGCCAGCACCCCGGCATTGGAGTTATACTATGGCTACACCTTC
TRBJ2-1 | TRBD2 | TRBV19 | once | CASRTSGSWNNEQFF | TGTGCCAGTAGAACTAGCGGGAGTTGGAACAATGAGCAGTTCTTC
TRBJ1-2 | TRBD1 | TRBV30 | NA | CAWSQGENYGYTF | TGTGCCTGGAGTCAGGGGGAAAACTATGGCTACACCTTC
TRBJ2-1 | NA | TRBV7-3 | NA | CASSFSRDNEQFF | TGTGCCAGCAGCTTTTCTCGGGACAATGAGCAGTTCTTC
TRBJ1-5 | NA | TRBV19 | NA | CASSIGAPGNQPQHF | TGTGCCAGTAGTATCGGTGCCCCTGGCAATCAGCCCCAGCATTTT
TRBJ1-1 | TRBD1 | TRBV29-1 | once | CSVGGTVNTEAFF | TGCAGCGTTGGGGGGACAGTTAACACTGAAGCTTTCTTT
TRBJ2-5 | NA | TRBV28 | NA | CASSLLGVRETQYF | TGTGCCAGCAGTTTACTCGGGGTTCGGGAGACCCAGTACTTC
TRBJ1-2 | TRBD1 | TRBV6-1 | NA | CASLPTPGTGNGYTF | TGTGCCAGCTTACCAACCCCCGGGACAGGGAATGGCTACACCTTC
TRBJ2-5 | TRBD1 | TRBV5-1 | NA | CASSSTGTAEETQYF | TGCGCCAGCAGCTCGACCGGGACAGCCGAAGAGACCCAGTACTTC
TRBJ1-6 | NA | TRBV15 | NA | CATSSHLNGNNSPLHF | TGTGCCACCAGCAGCCACCTGAACGGGAATAATTCACCCCTCCACTTT
TRBJ2-3 | TRBD1 | TRBV5-4 | NA | CASSPDRVTDTQYF | TGTGCCAGCAGCCCGGACAGGGTCACAGATACGCAGTATTTT
TRBJ2-5 | TRBD2 | TRBV11-3 | once | CASSLDLASGEAQYF | TGTGCCAGCAGCTTAGATCTGGCTAGCGGTGAGGCCCAGTACTTC
TRBJ1-2 | TRBD1 | TRBV19 | NA | CATRKDRGLVRYGYTF | TGTGCCACCCGGAAGGACAGGGGGCTCGTTCGCTATGGCTACACCTTC
TRBJ1-1 | NA | TRBV7-6 | NA | CASSLAGLPNTEAFF | TGTGCCAGCAGCTTAGCGGGACTACCGAACACTGAAGCTTTCTTT
TRBJ2-2 | TRBD2 | TRBV7-2 | NA | CASSQNRAGGPGELFF | TGTGCCAGCAGCCAAAATCGAGCGGGAGGCCCCGGGGAGCTGTTTTTT
TRBJ2-3 | NA | TRBV10-3 | NA | CAIGIGEDTQYF | TGTGCCATCGGCATCGGAGAGGATACGCAGTATTTT
TRBJ1-2 | NA | TRBV29-1 | NA | CSVEGQGIYGYTF | TGCAGCGTTGAAGGGCAGGGCATTTATGGCTACACCTTC
TRBJ1-4 | TRBD1 | TRBV7-9 | NA | CASRSPDRDEKLFF | TGTGCCAGCAGATCACCGGACAGGGATGAAAAACTGTTTTTT
TRBJ2-2 | NA | TRBV24-1 | NA | CATSHAGQRNTGELFF | TGTGCCACCAGCCACGCGGGACAGAGGAACACCGGGGAGCTGTTTTTT
TRBJ1-1 | NA | TRBV6-4 | NA | CASSESRLGAAFF | TGTGCCAGCAGTGAGTCCCGACTAGGGGCCGCTTTCTTT
TRBJ1-1 | NA | TRBV19 | NA | CASSIAFSRATEAFF | TGTGCCAGTAGTATAGCCTTCAGCAGGGCCACTGAAGCTTTCTTT
TRBJ1-2 | NA | TRBV3-1/TRBV3-2 | NA | CASSQGGVDPDYGYTF | TGTGCCAGCAGCCAAGGGGGCGTAGATCCGGACTATGGCTACACCTTC
TRBJ2-5 | TRBD2 | TRBV28 | NA | CASSFASGGTEYQETQYF | TGTGCCAGCAGTTTCGCTAGCGGGGGCACGGAGTACCAAGAGACCCAGTACTTC
TRBJ1-1 | TRBD1 | TRBV6-1 | NA | CASSRQGRAEAFF | TGTGCCAGCAGCAGACAGGGGCGCGCTGAAGCTTTCTTT
TRBJ1-6 | NA | TRBV30 | NA | CAWGGGSPLHF | TGTGCCTGGGGTGGGGGGTCACCCCTCCACTTT
TRBJ2-7 | NA | TRBV5-4 | NA | CASSLISNYEQYF | TGTGCCAGCAGCTTGATTTCCAACTACGAGCAGTACTTC
TRBJ1-4 | NA | TRBV6-1 | NA | CASSELGGGRNEKLFF | TGTGCCAGCAGTGAACTCGGGGGGGGGCGTAATGAAAAACTGTTTTTT
TRBJ1-3 | TRBD1 | TRBV2 | many | CASQTGASFGNTIYF | TGTGCCAGTCAGACAGGGGCTAGTTTTGGAAACACCATATATTTT
TRBJ2-6 | TRBD1 | TRBV5-4 | NA | CASSSGQAIFSGANVLTF | TGTGCCAGCAGCAGTGGACAGGCGATCTTCTCTGGGGCCAACGTCCTGACTTTC
TRBJ1-5 | NA | TRBV4-3 | NA | CASSHALSNQPQHF | TGCGCCAGCAGCCACGCACTTAGCAATCAGCCCCAGCATTTT
TRBJ1-1 | NA | TRBV20-1 | NA | CSASTGKNTEAFF | TGCAGTGCTAGTACAGGCAAGAACACTGAAGCTTTCTTT
TRBJ1-1 | NA | TRBV30 | NA | CAWSTQGSTEAFF | TGTGCCTGGAGTACACAGGGTTCCACTGAAGCTTTCTTT
TRBJ2-1 | TRBD2 | TRBV28 | few | CASSLFLRGDEQFF | TGTGCCAGCAGTTTATTCCTACGGGGGGATGAGCAGTTCTTC
TRBJ2-7 | NA | TRBV10-3 | NA | CAISDMQGFSVIEQYF | TGTGCCATCAGTGATATGCAGGGCTTTTCGGTAATCGAGCAGTACTTC
TRBJ2-1 | NA | TRBV9 | NA | CASSVHRDEQFF | TGTGCCAGCAGCGTCCATCGGGATGAGCAGTTCTTC
TRBJ1-5 | TRBD1 | TRBV24-1 | NA | CATSDPGTGDQPQHF | TGTGCCACCAGTGACCCCGGGACAGGGGACCAGCCCCAGCATTTT
TRBJ2-6 | NA | TRBV21-1 | NA | CASSAHRDRGSSGANVLTF | TGTGCCAGCAGCGCGCACCGGGACAGGGGAAGCTCTGGGGCCAACGTCCTGACTTTC
TRBJ2-2 | TRBD1 | TRBV3-1/TRBV3-2 | once | CASSQSQGASRNTGELFF | TGTGCCAGCAGCCAATCTCAGGGGGCAAGCCGAAACACCGGGGAGCTGTTTTTT
TRBJ2-5 | TRBD2 | TRBV19 | NA | CASSIAGVAETQYF | TGTGCCAGTAGTATCGCGGGAGTGGCAGAGACCCAGTACTTC
TRBJ1-1 | NA | TRBV4-3 | NA | CASSQTYGAEAFF | TGCGCCAGCAGCCAAACCTACGGGGCTGAAGCTTTCTTT